A single sample is the source of the 8 T cell receptor beta chains below, sequenced in a study of shared clonotypes between healthy human individuals. TCRdb's table, derived via immunoSEQ multiplex PCR, lists solely in-frame clones and lacks some. The table lists roughly 2.4 million clones, approximately 94% of them singletons. The sequencing input was naive CD4+ T cells sorted from blood. As for subset: CD45RA+ positively selected. These receptors all come from a man younger than 35 in good health.

The chain recombines TRBV28 with TRBJ2-3; 7 positions match TRBD2. V lost 1 base and J lost 2; bases outside the gene matches: 9. The CDR3 contains 17 residues. The germline V gene encodes CDR1 MDHEN and CDR2 SYDVKM. CDR3 coding DNA: TGTGCCAGCAGTTTATTCGGACTAGGCAAGGACACAGATACGCAGTATTTT. As protein: CASSLFGLGKDTDTQYF.

This chain connects TRBV5-1 to TRBJ2-1; the D call may be TRBD1 or TRBD2 (5 bases each). The V end was cut by 4 bases, the J end by 6 bases, with 17 bases between. This CDR3 has 15 residues. The germline CDR1 and CDR2 sequences are SGHRS and YFSETQ. CDR3 coding DNA: TGCGCCAGCAGCGATCCGGGACGGACCCTCAATGAGCAGTTCTTC. Translated: CASSDPGRTLNEQFF.

V and J are TRBV9 and TRBJ2-5; 11 bases match TRBD2. Germline loops: CDR1 SGDLS, CDR2 YYNGEE. V was clipped by 2 bases and J by 5 bases; unmatched bases: 5. The CDR3 covers 15 residues. CDR3 DNA: TGTGCCAGCAGCGTCCTTAGCGGGGGGGCCGAGACCCAGTACTTC. Amino acid sequence: CASSVLSGGAETQYF.

V and J are TRBV30 and TRBJ1-1; D remains unclear. V lost 4 bases, J lost 10 bases, and 16 bases lay in between. The CDR3 length is 12 residues. CDR1 is GTSNPN and CDR2 is SVGIG in the germline V gene (reference sequence). CDR3 loop: CAWNTKGGGAFF. Here the CDR3 DNA reads TGTGCCTGGAATACAAAAGGAGGAGGAGCTTTCTTT.

The CDR3 DNA follows: TGTGCCAGCTCCCTGACTAGCGGGATGGAAGATACGCAGTATTTT. Its translation: CASSLTSGMEDTQYF. The chain couples TRBV18 to TRBJ2-3; 11 nucleotides match TRBD2. The CDR3 loop spans 15 amino acids. Trimming took 6 bases from V and 5 from J; bases not matched to a gene: 7. Looked up from germline, CDR1 is KGHSH and CDR2 is LQKENI. The entire variable domain, with the rest obtained from reference TRBV18 and TRBJ2-3, is as follows: NAGVMQNPRHLVRRRGQEARLRCSPMKGHSHVYWYRQLPEEGLKFMVYLQKENIIDESGMPKERFSAEFPKEGPSILRIQQVVRGDSAAYFCASSLTSGMEDTQYFGPGTRLTVL.

The chain couples TRBV5-4 to TRBJ2-3, with D unclear. The germline V and J ends were trimmed by 1 base and 0 bases, with 6 bases remaining between them. The V gene's germline CDR1 is SGHNT and CDR2 YYREEE (reference sequence). The CDR3 runs to 14 residues. CDR3: CASSLPLSTDTQYF. CDR3 in DNA: TGTGCCAGCAGCTTGCCGCTAAGCACAGATACGCAGTATTTT.

This clone has only a few counts. V and J are TRBV6-4 and TRBJ2-7; the match to TRBD2 covers 12 bases. Germline V gene data show CDR1 as MRHNA and CDR2 as SNTAGT. V gave up 3 bases and J gave up 5 bases; unmatched junction bases: 2. The CDR3 loop spans 14 amino acids. CDR3 coding DNA: TGTGCCAGCAGTGAGACTAGCGGGAGAGACGAGCAGTACTTC. Protein product: CASSETSGRDEQYF.

The chain links TRBV5-6 to TRBJ2-3, with a tentative D call TRBD1 (6 bases). Germline loops: CDR1 SGHDT, CDR2 YYEEEE. CDR3 size: 15 residues. V was pared by 0 bases and J by 1 base, with 9 bases between. The CDR3 DNA reads as TGTGCCAGCAGCTTGGTTTCAGGGGGCACAGATACGCAGTATTTT. It codes for CASSLVSGGTDTQYF. Filled out from reference TRBV5-6 and TRBJ2-3, the complete variable domain reads DAGVTQSPTHLIKTRGQQVTLRCSPKSGHDTVSWYQQALGQGPQFIFQYYEEEERQRGNFPDRFSGHQFPNYSSELNVNALLLGDSALYLCASSLVSGGTDTQYFGPGTRLTVL.